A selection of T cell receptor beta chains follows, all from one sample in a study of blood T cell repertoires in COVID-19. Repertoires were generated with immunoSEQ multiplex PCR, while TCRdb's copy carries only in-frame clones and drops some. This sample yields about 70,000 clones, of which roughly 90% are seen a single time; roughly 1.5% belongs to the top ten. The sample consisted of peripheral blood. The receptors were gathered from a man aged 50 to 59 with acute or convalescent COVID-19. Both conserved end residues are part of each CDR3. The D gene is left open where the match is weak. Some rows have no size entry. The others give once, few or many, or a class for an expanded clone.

TGTGCCTGGGAGGACGGGGACTATGGCTACACCTTC	CAWEDGDYGYTF	TRBV30	TRBJ1-2	-	-	12
TGTGCCAGCAGTGCCGGGACAGGGTACAATCAGCCCCAGCATTTT	CASSAGTGYNQPQHF	TRBV28	TRBJ1-5	-	TRBD1	15
TGTGCCAGCAGTGGGCTAGCGGGAGAAGAGACCCAGTACTTC	CASSGLAGEETQYF	TRBV2	TRBJ2-5	-	TRBD2	14
TGCGCCAGCAGCCGGACAGGGGTGAACACCGGGGAGCTGTTTTTT	CASSRTGVNTGELFF	TRBV5-1	TRBJ2-2	-	TRBD1	15
TGTGCCAGCAGCGGGGACAGTCCTTGGGGGGAGACCCAGTACTTC	CASSGDSPWGETQYF	TRBV9	TRBJ2-5	-	TRBD1	15
TGTGCCAGCAGCATTCGGGACAGGGAGTACGAGCAGTACTTC	CASSIRDREYEQYF	TRBV5-4	TRBJ2-7	-	TRBD1	14
TGTGCCAGCAGTCCGAACCGACAGGGGGGTAACCAGCCCCAGCATTTT	CASSPNRQGGNQPQHF	TRBV27	TRBJ1-5	-	TRBD1	16
TGCGCCAGCAGCCCAGGACACGATAACTATGGCTACACCTTC	CASSPGHDNYGYTF	TRBV4-1	TRBJ1-2	-	-	14
TGTGCCAGCGGATATTCAGGGGATAGCAATCAGCCCCAGCATTTT	CASGYSGDSNQPQHF	TRBV28	TRBJ1-5	-	-	15
TGCGCCAGCAGCCAAAAGGTACGAGGGAGCTCCAACACTGAAGCTTTCTTT	CASSQKVRGSSNTEAFF	TRBV4-3	TRBJ1-1	-	-	17
TGTGCCAGCAGCGTATCAGCGGAGCACTCCTACGAGCAGTACTTC	CASSVSAEHSYEQYF	TRBV9	TRBJ2-7	-	-	15
TGTGCCAGCAGCCCGAACCGGGGGGGCGTGGACACTGAAGCTTTCTTT	CASSPNRGGVDTEAFF	TRBV7-2	TRBJ1-1	-	-	16
TGTGCCAGCAGCCCTGGGACAGGGAGGTACAATGAGCAGTTCTTC	CASSPGTGRYNEQFF	TRBV7-3	TRBJ2-1	once	TRBD1	15
TGCGCCAGCAGCCAACGAGGAGGGGCCAACACCGGGGAGCTGTTTTTT	CASSQRGGANTGELFF	TRBV4-3	TRBJ2-2	-	-	16
TGTGCCAGCTCACCGGAGTATGGCTACACCTTC	CASSPEYGYTF	TRBV18	TRBJ1-2	-	-	11
TGTGCCAGCAGTTACTCGGGCCCCAGGATGAACACTGAAGCTTTCTTT	CASSYSGPRMNTEAFF	TRBV6-6	TRBJ1-1	-	-	16
TGTGCCAGCAGTGAATTCTGGACTAGCAGATATGAGCAGTTCTTC	CASSEFWTSRYEQFF	TRBV6-1	TRBJ2-1	-	TRBD2	15
TGTGCCAGCAGCCCAGGAGTAGCGGGAGTCCGGACCCAGTACTTC	CASSPGVAGVRTQYF	TRBV5-8	TRBJ2-5	once	TRBD2	15
TGCAGTGCTAGTCGAAGTTCCGCCGGGTTGCAGGAGACCCAGTACTTC	CSASRSSAGLQETQYF	TRBV20-1	TRBJ2-5	once	-	16
TGTGCCAGCAGTTCCCTCGCACAGGGGTGGGCCTACAATGAGCAGTTCTTC	CASSSLAQGWAYNEQFF	TRBV28	TRBJ2-1	-	TRBD1	17
TGTGCCAGTAGAAGTCTGCAGGGGGAGACCCAGTACTTC	CASRSLQGETQYF	TRBV19	TRBJ2-5	-	-	13
TGTGCCTGGATCCGTCGGAGGGGGGAGCTGTTTTTT	CAWIRRRGELFF	TRBV30	TRBJ2-2	-	-	12
TGCAGCGTGGGGGCAGGGCCACAAGAGACCCAGTACTTC	CSVGAGPQETQYF	TRBV29-1	TRBJ2-5	-	-	13
TGTGCCAGCAGCCCGGGACTGCCATCCTACAATGAGCAGTTCTTC	CASSPGLPSYNEQFF	TRBV5-5	TRBJ2-1	-	-	15
TGTGCCAGCAGCGGATTAGCGGGGGCCCACTACAATGAGCAGTTCTTC	CASSGLAGAHYNEQFF	TRBV25-1	TRBJ2-1	-	TRBD2	16
TGTGCCAGCAGCTTAATAGGGGGACTAGCGGGCTTCACAGATACGCAGTATTTT	CASSLIGGLAGFTDTQYF	TRBV7-3	TRBJ2-3	-	TRBD2	18
TGTGCCAGCAACGGACAGTCGGGGACAGATACGCAGTATTTT	CASNGQSGTDTQYF	TRBV6-6	TRBJ2-3	-	-	14
TGCGCCAGCAGTGAGCGGACCGGGGAGCTGTTTTTT	CASSERTGELFF	TRBV10-2	TRBJ2-2	-	-	12
TGTGCCAGCAGCTTCGCGACAGGGGGATGGAATGAGCAGTTCTTC	CASSFATGGWNEQFF	TRBV7-8	TRBJ2-1	-	TRBD1	15
TGCGCCAGCAGCTTGGCGGGGGGGACAGCTTACGAGCAGTACTTC	CASSLAGGTAYEQYF	TRBV5-1	TRBJ2-7	-	-	15
TGTGCCAGCAGCACCGGGACAGGCAGCAATCAGCCCCAGCATTTT	CASSTGTGSNQPQHF	TRBV7-2	TRBJ1-5	-	TRBD1	15
TGTGCCAGCAGCAGAGGACAGGGGAATTCACCCCTCCACTTT	CASSRGQGNSPLHF	TRBV7-8	TRBJ1-6	-	TRBD1	14
TGTGCCAGCACTGGTGCAGGCCGCGAGCAGTACTTC	CASTGAGREQYF	TRBV2	TRBJ2-7	-	-	12
TGTGCCAGCAGCTCGGGAGGGGCAGAGACCCAGTACTTC	CASSSGGAETQYF	TRBV28	TRBJ2-5	once	TRBD2	13
TGTGCCAGCAGCGTAGGAACAGGGGCTTCTCCCGAGCAGTACTTC	CASSVGTGASPEQYF	TRBV9	TRBJ2-7	-	TRBD1	15
TGTGCCAGCAGAAAGGGGACATTGAACACTGAAGCTTTCTTT	CASRKGTLNTEAFF	TRBV28	TRBJ1-1	-	-	14
TGTGCCAGCAGCGTAGGACTAGCGGGAGTGACCGGGGAGCTGTTTTTT	CASSVGLAGVTGELFF	TRBV9	TRBJ2-2	-	TRBD2	16
TGTGCCAGCAGCTTACGACCGGGACAGGCTGAAAAACTGTTTTTT	CASSLRPGQAEKLFF	TRBV7-2	TRBJ1-4	-	TRBD1	15
TGTGCCAGCAGCCAAGATATTACTAGCGGGAGTGATGAGCAGTTCTTC	CASSQDITSGSDEQFF	TRBV14	TRBJ2-1	-	TRBD2	16
TGTGCCAGCAGCCGATTCTCCGACTACGGGAATTCACCCCTCCACTTT	CASSRFSDYGNSPLHF	TRBV7-8	TRBJ1-6	-	-	16
TGTGCCAGCAGTGAAGGGCAGGTGACAGCCGGGGAGCTGTTTTTT	CASSEGQVTAGELFF	TRBV6-1	TRBJ2-2	-	-	15
TGCGCCAGCAGCCAAGATAGGACAGGGGGCCCGAGGGAAAAACTGTTTTTT	CASSQDRTGGPREKLFF	TRBV4-1	TRBJ1-4	-	TRBD1	17